Presented here are 9 T cell receptor beta chains from one specimen sequenced in a study of T-cell reconstitution after alpha-beta-depleted transplantation in children. Unique molecular identifiers featured in how the TCRbeta library was prepared. TCRdb re-analysed the PCR reads in MiXCR, keeping a single row per CDR3 protein. The repertoire has 500,000 to 650,000 distinct CDR3 sequences, over 10% of them found once; the top ten carry approximately 15%. Sequencing was performed on PBMCs, mostly from graft donor cells, taken 180 days after TCRalphabeta/CD19-depleted stem cell transplant. Receptor source: a female patient aged 2 to 10 who had a stem cell transplant for aplastic anemia, so the T cells may come from the graft donor.

There are a few counts of this clonotype. J is TRBJ2-6 and V is TRBV28, with a possible D match to TRBD2 (6 bases). Germline V gives CDR1 MDHEN, CDR2 SYDVKM. The length of the CDR3 is 15 residues. Between the trimmed V and J ends, which lost 1 base and 4 bases, there was a span of 8 bases. The CDR3 DNA is TGTGCCAGCAGTTTATCGGGGGAAGGGGCCAACGTCCTGACTTTC. It is translated as CASSLSGEGANVLTF.

This clonotype was seen more than once but under ten times. V is TRBV9 and J is TRBJ2-2; D unresolved. The CDR3 extends over 14 amino acids. Germline CDR1 SGDLS, CDR2 YYNGEE. Trimming removed 0 bases at V and 6 bases at J, with 9 bases between. The CDR3 DNA follows: TGTGCCAGCAGCGTAGGTCAAAGGGCCGGGGAGCTGTTTTTT. It encodes CASSVGQRAGELFF.

This clonotype was found many times. The chain has TRBV12-3 or TRBV12-4 and TRBJ2-3, with 8 bases that match TRBD2. V shed 4 bases, J shed 11 bases, and the junction held 5 bases outside the gene matches. This CDR3 has 12 amino acids. The DNA of the CDR3 is TGTGCCAGCAGTTCCGGGACTAGAGGGCAGTATTTT. This gives the protein CASSSGTRGQYF.

This clonotype was counted only a few times. This sequence joins TRBV30 and TRBJ2-3; D may be TRBD2 (5 bases). Germline V gives CDR1 GTSNPN, CDR2 SVGIG (reference sequence). This CDR3 is 12 amino acids long. V lost 2 bases to trimming and J lost 9 bases, with 12 bases between them. CDR3 bases: TGTGCCTGGAGTAGGAATAGCGACACGCAGTATTTT. Amino acid sequence: CAWSRNSDTQYF.

This chain links TRBV5-1 with TRBJ2-7; possibly TRBD1 for D (5 bases). CDR3 length: 13 amino acids. Germline CDR1 and CDR2: SGHRS and YFSETQ. Trimming stripped 0 bases from V and 3 bases from J, with 7 bases between. This CDR3 is CASSLDQGYEQYV. CDR3 sequence (DNA): TGCGCCAGCAGCTTGGATCAGGGCTACGAGCAGTACGTC.

This clonotype was seen more than once but under ten times. V is TRBV6-1 and J is TRBJ2-3, with 11 bases lining up with TRBD2. Germline assignment: CDR1 MNHNS and CDR2 SASEGT. The trim removed 7 bases at V and 6 bases at J, leaving 9 bases unmatched. This CDR3 contains 15 residues. CDR3 DNA: TGTGCCAGCAAAGCAGGGACTAGCGGCGAGGATACGCAGTATTTT. It codes for CASKAGTSGEDTQYF.

This clonotype was seen a few times. The J gene is TRBJ2-2, the V gene TRBV28; D uncertain. Germline loops: CDR1 MDHEN, CDR2 SYDVKM. The CDR3 has 12 amino acids. V was cut by 3 bases and J by 6 bases, with 5 bases left in between. The CDR3 DNA reads TGTGCCAGCAGTTTGCATCCCGGGGAGCTGTTTTTT. As protein: CASSLHPGELFF.

This clonotype was seen a few times. The rearrangement uses TRBV28 and TRBJ1-4, with 9 positions matching TRBD1. CDR3 length equals 17 residues. Unmatched junction bases numbered 8, after V lost 6 bases and J lost 0 bases. Per the germline V gene, CDR1 is MDHEN and CDR2 is SYDVKM. The CDR3 nucleotides read TGTGCCAGCAGAACCGGGACAGGGCTAGCAACTAATGAAAAACTGTTTTTT. Translation gives CASRTGTGLATNEKLFF.

This clonotype was seen more than once but under ten times. The chain recombines TRBV4-3 with TRBJ2-7; TRBD1 matches 8 bases. The CDR3 totals 14 residues. CDR1 and CDR2 from the germline V gene are LGHNA and YSLEER. V shed 2 bases, J shed 3 bases, and the junction held 3 bases outside the gene matches. CDR3 sequence (DNA): TGCGCCAGCAGCCAACAGACAGGGGACTACGAGCAGTACTTC. It is translated as CASSQQTGDYEQYF.